This TCR beta chain was recorded in a study of T-cell reconstitution after alpha-beta-depleted transplantation in children. Details on this clonotype: The target antigen is unknown.

The V end lost 0 bases, the J end lost 5 bases, and 13 bases lay between the germline ends. The CDR3 runs to 14 residues. The germline V gene encodes CDR1 SQVTM and CDR2 ANQGSEA. Study observations and caveats: The high TCRbeta diversity at day 60 in some patients came from surviving recipient T cells and thymic progenitors.

Unique molecular identifiers were incorporated when the TCRbeta library was constructed. TCRdb re-derived calls from the PCR reads in MiXCR, one entry per CDR3 protein. The profile shows hundreds of thousands of distinct CDR3 sequences, under 20% of them singletons. Sequencing was performed on PBMCs, mostly from graft donor cells, taken 360 days after TCRalphabeta/CD19-depleted stem cell transplant. The chain carries TRBV29-1 and TRBJ2-5; no clear D. This clonotype was obtained from a male patient younger than 18 who had a stem cell transplant for acute lymphoblastic leukemia, so the T cells may come from the graft donor. CDR3 in DNA: TGCAGCGTTGAAGATCTAGGGTCTAGGGAGACCCAGTACTTC. Translated: CSVEDLGSRETQYF. The variable domain in full, with the rest retrieved from reference TRBV29-1 and TRBJ2-5, is SAVISQKPSRDICQRGTSLTIQCQVDSQVTMMFWYRQQPGQSLTLIATANQGSEATYESGFVIDKFPISRPNLTFSTLTVSNMSPEDSSIYLCSVEDLGSRETQYFGPGTRLLVL.